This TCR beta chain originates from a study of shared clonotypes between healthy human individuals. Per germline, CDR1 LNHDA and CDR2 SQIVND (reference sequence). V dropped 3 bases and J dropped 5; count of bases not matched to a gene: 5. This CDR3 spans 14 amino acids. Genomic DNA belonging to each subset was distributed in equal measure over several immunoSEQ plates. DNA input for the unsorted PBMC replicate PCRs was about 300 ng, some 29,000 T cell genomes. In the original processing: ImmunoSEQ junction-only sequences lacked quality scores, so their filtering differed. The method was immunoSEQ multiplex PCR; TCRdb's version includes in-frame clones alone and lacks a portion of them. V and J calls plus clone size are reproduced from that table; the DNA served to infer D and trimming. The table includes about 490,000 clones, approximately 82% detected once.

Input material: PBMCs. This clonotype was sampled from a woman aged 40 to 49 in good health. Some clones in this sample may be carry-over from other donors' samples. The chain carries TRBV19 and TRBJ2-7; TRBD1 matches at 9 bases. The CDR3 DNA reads TGTGCCAGTAGTATGGGACAGGGCGGAAACGAGCAGTACTTC. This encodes CASSMGQGGNEQYF.